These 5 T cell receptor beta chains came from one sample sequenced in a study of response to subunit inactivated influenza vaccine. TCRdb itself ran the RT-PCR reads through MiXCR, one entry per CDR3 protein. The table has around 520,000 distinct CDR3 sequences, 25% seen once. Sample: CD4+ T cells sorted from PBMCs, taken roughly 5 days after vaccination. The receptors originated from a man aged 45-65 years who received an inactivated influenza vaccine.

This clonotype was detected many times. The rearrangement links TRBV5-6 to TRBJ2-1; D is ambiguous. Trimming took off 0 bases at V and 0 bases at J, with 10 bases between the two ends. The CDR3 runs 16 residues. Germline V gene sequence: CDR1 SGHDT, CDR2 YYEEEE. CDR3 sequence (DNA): TGTGCCAGCAGCTTGGCCGGGCGTGGCTCCTACAATGAGCAGTTCTTC. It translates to CASSLAGRGSYNEQFF.

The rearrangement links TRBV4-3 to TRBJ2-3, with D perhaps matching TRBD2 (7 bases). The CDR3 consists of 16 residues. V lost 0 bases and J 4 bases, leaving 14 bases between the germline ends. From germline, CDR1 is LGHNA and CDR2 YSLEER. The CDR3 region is CASSQEGGGRSDTQYF. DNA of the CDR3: TGCGCCAGCAGCCAAGAGGGAGGGGGAAGGTCAGATACGCAGTATTTT.

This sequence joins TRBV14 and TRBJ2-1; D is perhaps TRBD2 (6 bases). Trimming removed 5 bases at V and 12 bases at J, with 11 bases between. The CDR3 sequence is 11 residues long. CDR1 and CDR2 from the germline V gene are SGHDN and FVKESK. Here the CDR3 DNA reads TGTGCCAGCAGCTATACTAGCCGGCAGTTCTTC. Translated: CASSYTSRQFF.

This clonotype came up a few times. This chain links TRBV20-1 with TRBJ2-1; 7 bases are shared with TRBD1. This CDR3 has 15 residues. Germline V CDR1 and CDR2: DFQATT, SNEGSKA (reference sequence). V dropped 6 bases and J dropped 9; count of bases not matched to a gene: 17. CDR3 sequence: CSAAYRDRNPSEQFF. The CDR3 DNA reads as TGCAGTGCCGCATACCGGGACAGAAACCCAAGTGAGCAGTTCTTC.

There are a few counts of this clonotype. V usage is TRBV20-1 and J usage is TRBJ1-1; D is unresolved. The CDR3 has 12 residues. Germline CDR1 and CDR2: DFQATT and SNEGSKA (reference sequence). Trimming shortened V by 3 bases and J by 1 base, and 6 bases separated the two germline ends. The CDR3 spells CSASQTNTEAFF. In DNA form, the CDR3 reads TGCAGTGCTAGTCAGACGAACACTGAAGCTTTCTTT.